The TCR beta chain described here comes from a study of T cell responses to AZD1222 COVID-19 vaccine. Study-level findings and limits: The donor cohort was predominantly white British with a female majority, and clonal diversity may have been underestimated.

Sequenced by immunoSEQ multiplex PCR; TCRdb stores in-frame clones only, minus some. The sample includes 150,000 to 200,000 clones, around 90% of them seen just once. V dropped 3 bases and J dropped 4; count of bases not matched to a gene: 3. Germline V lookup: CDR1 ENHRY, CDR2 SYGVKD. CDR3 size: 15 residues. Concerning this clone: What it recognizes is unknown.

This chain uses TRBV10-3 with TRBJ1-1, with 12 bases lining up with TRBD1. Source: peripheral blood, taken on day 0 of AZD1222 vaccination. The origin of this receptor is an adult in good health. CDR3 DNA: TGTGCCATCAGTGATCTGGGACAGGGGGCCACTGAAGCTTTCTTT. Encoded protein: CAISDLGQGATEAFF.